This T cell receptor beta chain is from a study of T cells in Graves' hyperthyroidism and ophthalmopathy. TCR beta CDR3 region amplification was performed from RNA transcripts. First-round RT-PCR of the TCR CDR3 relied on the HTBI primer set. TCRdb re-analysed the multiplex PCR reads in MiXCR, keeping a single row per CDR3 protein. The table records about 840,000 distinct CDR3 sequences, 38% of them present only once. The CDR3 sequence is 14 residues long. Germline V CDR1 and CDR2: SQVTM, ANQGSEA. Deletions cut 4 bases from V and 4 bases from J, with 15 bases between. This clonotype was recorded at least ten times.

This chain uses TRBV29-1 with TRBJ2-3; D is tentatively TRBD1 or TRBD2 (7 bases each). The source material was blood. The receptor was isolated from a man between 18 and 35 years old with Graves' hyperthyroidism. CDR3 loop: CSVALRGGPDTQYF. The CDR3 region has the DNA TGCAGCGTTGCACTCAGGGGGGGGCCAGATACGCAGTATTTT.